This record concerns one T cell receptor beta chain sequence. Its antigen is currently unknown. Sequencing used immunoSEQ multiplex PCR; TCRdb keeps in-frame clones, though not all of them. The sample shows 45,000 or so clones, 85% to 90% of them seen only once. This specimen comes from a study of OX40 agonist ivuxolimab in advanced cancers. General observations from the study: Certain nonresponders additionally had low normalized T-cell clonal expansion.

This receptor was taken from an adult with an advanced solid tumor such as melanoma, head and neck, liver or kidney cancer. Sequenced here: CD4+ or CD8+ T cells sorted from blood, sampled in a trial of the OX40 agonist ivuxolimab.

The CDR3 region has the DNA TGTGCCAGCAGTGAGGGGTGGCTATACAATGAGCAGTTCTTC. Protein sequence: CASSEGWLYNEQFF. The chain uses TRBV2 and TRBJ2-1; D not certain. There are 14 residues in the CDR3. V was cut by 3 bases and J by 4 bases, with 10 bases left in between. CDR1 and CDR2 (germline): SNHLY, FYNNEI.